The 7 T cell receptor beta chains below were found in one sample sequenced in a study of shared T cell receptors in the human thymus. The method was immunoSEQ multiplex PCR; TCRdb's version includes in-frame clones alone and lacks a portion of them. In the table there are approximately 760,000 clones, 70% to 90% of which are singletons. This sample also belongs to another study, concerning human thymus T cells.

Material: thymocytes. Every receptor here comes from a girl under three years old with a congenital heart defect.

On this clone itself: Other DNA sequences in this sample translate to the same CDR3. The CDR3 here is CASSPRANTEAFF. The CDR3 region has the DNA TGTGCCAGCTCACCCAGGGCGAACACTGAAGCTTTCTTT. The genes are TRBV18 and TRBJ1-1, with a tentative D call TRBD1 (5 bases). Germline V gives CDR1 KGHSH, CDR2 LQKENI. The CDR3 is made up of 13 amino acids. The germline V and J ends were trimmed by 3 bases and 1 base, with 6 bases remaining between them. Drawing the rest from reference TRBV18 and TRBJ1-1, the complete variable domain is NAGVMQNPRHLVRRRGQEARLRCSPMKGHSHVYWYRQLPEEGLKFMVYLQKENIIDESGMPKERFSAEFPKEGPSILRIQQVVRGDSAAYFCASSPRANTEAFFGQGTRLTVV.

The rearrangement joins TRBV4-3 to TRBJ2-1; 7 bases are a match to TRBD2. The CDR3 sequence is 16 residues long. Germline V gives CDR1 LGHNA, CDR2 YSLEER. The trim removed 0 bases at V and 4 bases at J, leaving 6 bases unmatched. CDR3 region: CASSQEVWGGYNEQFF. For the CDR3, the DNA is TGCGCCAGCAGCCAAGAAGTTTGGGGGGGATACAATGAGCAGTTCTTC.

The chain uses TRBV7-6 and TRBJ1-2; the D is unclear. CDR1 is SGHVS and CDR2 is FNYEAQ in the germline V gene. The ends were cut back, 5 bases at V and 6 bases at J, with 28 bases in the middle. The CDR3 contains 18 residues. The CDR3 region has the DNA TGTGCCAGCAGCCAACGGTCGAACGTCGGTAGTCGCGTAGATGGCTACACCTTC. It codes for CASSQRSNVGSRVDGYTF.

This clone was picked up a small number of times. For the CDR3, the DNA is TGCGCCAGCAGCTTGAGGCAGGGGCCGGATGAAAAACTGTTTTTT. Amino acids: CASSLRQGPDEKLFF. This chain joins TRBV5-1 and TRBJ1-4, with D perhaps TRBD1 (6 bases). Germline V gene sequence: CDR1 SGHRS, CDR2 YFSETQ. Trimming took 1 base from V and 6 from J, leaving 13 bases between them. The CDR3 is 15 amino acids.

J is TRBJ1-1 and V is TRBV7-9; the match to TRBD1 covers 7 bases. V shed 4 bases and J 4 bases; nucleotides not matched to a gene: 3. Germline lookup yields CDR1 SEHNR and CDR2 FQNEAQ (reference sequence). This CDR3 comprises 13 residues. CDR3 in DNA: TGTGCCAGCAGCTACGACAGGGTCACTGAAGCTTTCTTT. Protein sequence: CASSYDRVTEAFF. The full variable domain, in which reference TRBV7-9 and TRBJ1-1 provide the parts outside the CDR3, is DTGVSQNPRHKITKRGQNVTFRCDPISEHNRLYWYRQTLGQGPEFLTYFQNEAQLEKSRLLSDRFSAERPKGSFSTLEIQRTEQGDSAMYLCASSYDRVTEAFFGQGTRLTVV.

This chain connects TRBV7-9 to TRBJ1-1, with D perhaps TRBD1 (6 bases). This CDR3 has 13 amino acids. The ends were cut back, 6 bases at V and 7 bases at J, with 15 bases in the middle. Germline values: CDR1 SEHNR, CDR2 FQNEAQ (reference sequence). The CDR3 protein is CASRDPGAGEAFF. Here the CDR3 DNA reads TGTGCCAGCAGGGACCCAGGGGCAGGTGAAGCTTTCTTT.

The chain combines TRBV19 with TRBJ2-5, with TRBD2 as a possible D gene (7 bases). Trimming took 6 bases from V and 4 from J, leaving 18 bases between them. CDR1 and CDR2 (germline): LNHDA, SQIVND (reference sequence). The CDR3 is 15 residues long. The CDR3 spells CASRGDTGGRETQYF. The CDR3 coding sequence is TGTGCCAGTAGGGGGGACACGGGGGGCCGAGAGACCCAGTACTTC.